This TCR beta chain comes out of a study of tumor and adjacent non-tumor tissue in lung cancer. Study results and caveats: Top 100 clones took a larger repertoire share in normal lung.

Three rounds of nested PCR, following a modified ARM-PCR protocol, produced the TCRbeta library. A single record per CDR3 protein comes from TCRdb applying MiXCR to the multiplex PCR reads. The sample contains approximately 120,000 distinct CDR3 sequences, 60% to 80% of which appear only once. RNA was extracted from bulk tissue without any cell sorting. Distant lung tissue was collected more than 3 cm away from the tumor edge. Between August and November 2014, newly diagnosed, chemotherapy-naive lung cancer patients underwent thoracic surgery in China. Details on this clonotype: What it recognizes is unknown. The conserved phenylalanine or tryptophan normally closing the CDR3 is absent here, so this likely arose from a read error.

V lost 7 bases, J lost 0 bases, and 16 bases lay in between. The CDR3 covers 16 residues. The germline CDR1 and CDR2 sequences are MGHRA and YSYEKL. The V gene is TRBV4-1, the J gene TRBJ2-1; D gene unclear. The sequenced sample consisted of distant non-tumor lung tissue. The sequence came from a man in his sixties with non-small cell lung cancer. CDR3 in amino acids: CASNRPDRSSYNEQFI. CDR3 DNA sequence: TGCGCCAGCAACCGGCCAGACCGTTCCTCCTACAATGAGCAGTTCATC.